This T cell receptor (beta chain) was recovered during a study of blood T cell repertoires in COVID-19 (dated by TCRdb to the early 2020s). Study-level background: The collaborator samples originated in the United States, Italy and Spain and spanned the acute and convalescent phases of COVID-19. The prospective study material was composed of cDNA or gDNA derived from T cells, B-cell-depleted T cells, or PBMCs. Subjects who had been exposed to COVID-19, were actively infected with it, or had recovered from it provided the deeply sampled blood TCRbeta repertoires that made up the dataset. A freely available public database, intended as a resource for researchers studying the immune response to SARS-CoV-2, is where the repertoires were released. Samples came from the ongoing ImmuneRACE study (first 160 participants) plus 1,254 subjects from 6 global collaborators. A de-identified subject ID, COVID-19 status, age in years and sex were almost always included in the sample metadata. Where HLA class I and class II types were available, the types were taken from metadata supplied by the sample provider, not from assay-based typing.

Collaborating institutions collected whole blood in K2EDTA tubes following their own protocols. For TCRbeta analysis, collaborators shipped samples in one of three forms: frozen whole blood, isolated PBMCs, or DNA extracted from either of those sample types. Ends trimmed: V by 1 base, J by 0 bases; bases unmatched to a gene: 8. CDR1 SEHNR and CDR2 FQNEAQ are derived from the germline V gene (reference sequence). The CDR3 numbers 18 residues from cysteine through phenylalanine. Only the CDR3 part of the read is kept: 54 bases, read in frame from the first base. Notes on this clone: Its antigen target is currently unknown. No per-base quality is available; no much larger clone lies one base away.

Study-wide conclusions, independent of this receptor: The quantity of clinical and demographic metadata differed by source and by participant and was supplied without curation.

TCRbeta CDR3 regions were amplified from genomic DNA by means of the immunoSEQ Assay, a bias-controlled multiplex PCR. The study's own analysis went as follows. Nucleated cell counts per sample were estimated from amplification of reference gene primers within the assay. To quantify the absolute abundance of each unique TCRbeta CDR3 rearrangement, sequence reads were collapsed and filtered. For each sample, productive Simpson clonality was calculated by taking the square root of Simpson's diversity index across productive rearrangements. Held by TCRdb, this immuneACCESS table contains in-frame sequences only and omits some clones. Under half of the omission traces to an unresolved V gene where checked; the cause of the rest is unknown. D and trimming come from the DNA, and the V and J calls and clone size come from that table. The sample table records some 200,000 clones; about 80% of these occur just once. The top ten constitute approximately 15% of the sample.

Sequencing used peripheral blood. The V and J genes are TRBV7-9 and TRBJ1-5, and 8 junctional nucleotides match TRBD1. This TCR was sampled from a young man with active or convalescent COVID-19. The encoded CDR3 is CASSLGTGGRYSNQPQHF. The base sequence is TGTGCCAGCAGCTTAGGTACAGGGGGGAGATATAGCAATCAGCCCCAGCATTTT.